Listed below are T cell receptor beta chains from one sample, sequenced in a study of T cell responses to AZD1222 COVID-19 vaccine. Profiling relied on immunoSEQ multiplex PCR, and the TCRdb table lists in-frame clones only, not all of them. The table records about 86,000 clones, roughly 90% of them present only once. Sequencing was performed on peripheral blood, taken on day 0 of AZD1222 vaccination. Receptors originate from an adult in good health. The CDR3 runs from the conserved cysteine through the conserved F or W. The D gene is left open where the match is weak. Clone size appears in some rows only: once, few, many, or a class for an expanded clone.

v_call	clone_size	j_call	d_call	cdr3_aa	cdr3_nt
TRBV19	NA	TRBJ1-6	NA	CASSNTGKWSPLHF	TGTGCCAGTAGTAATACAGGGAAATGGTCACCCCTCCACTTT
TRBV30	NA	TRBJ1-4	NA	CAWQGNGEKLFF	TGTGCCTGGCAGGGAAACGGTGAAAAACTGTTTTTT
TRBV5-5	NA	TRBJ2-7	NA	CASSLNPRWQGHEQYF	TGTGCCAGCAGCTTGAACCCCCGTTGGCAGGGGCACGAGCAGTACTTC
TRBV5-1	NA	TRBJ2-5	TRBD2	CASRTSGGKQETQYF	TGCGCCAGCAGAACTAGCGGGGGGAAACAAGAGACCCAGTACTTC
TRBV14	NA	TRBJ1-1	NA	CASSRGTPEAFF	TGTGCCAGCAGCAGAGGGACACCCGAAGCTTTCTTT
TRBV25-1	NA	TRBJ1-2	NA	CASSEWVGEDDGYTF	TGTGCCAGCAGTGAATGGGTAGGGGAGGACGATGGCTACACCTTC
TRBV24-1	NA	TRBJ1-4	NA	CATNLTGEGRGEKLFF	TGTGCCACCAATCTGACGGGAGAGGGAAGAGGGGAAAAACTGTTTTTT
TRBV3-1/TRBV3-2	NA	TRBJ2-5	NA	CASSLPFDLRETQYF	TGTGCCAGCAGCCTACCGTTCGATCTGCGGGAGACCCAGTACTTC
TRBV2	NA	TRBJ2-2	NA	CASSQLLGGGTGELFF	TGTGCCAGCAGTCAACTTCTGGGGGGTGGCACCGGGGAGCTGTTTTTT
TRBV9	NA	TRBJ2-1	TRBD1	CASSERTGYNEQFF	TGTGCCAGCAGCGAGAGGACAGGGTACAATGAGCAGTTCTTC
TRBV20-1	once	TRBJ1-5	NA	CSASFPDSNQPQHF	TGCAGTGCTAGTTTCCCGGATAGCAATCAGCCCCAGCATTTT
TRBV12-3/TRBV12-4	NA	TRBJ2-1	NA	CASSSVPWNEQFF	TGTGCCAGCAGTTCGGTTCCATGGAATGAGCAGTTCTTC
TRBV6-5	NA	TRBJ2-3	NA	CASSRTEWSPDTQYF	TGTGCCAGCAGTAGAACTGAATGGTCCCCAGATACGCAGTATTTT
TRBV13	NA	TRBJ2-7	TRBD2	CASSPTWASGRNEQYF	TGTGCCAGCAGCCCAACCTGGGCGAGCGGGAGGAACGAGCAGTACTTC
TRBV9	NA	TRBJ2-7	TRBD2	CASSVGLGTSSEQYF	TGTGCCAGCAGCGTAGGTCTAGGGACTAGCTCCGAGCAGTACTTC
TRBV5-8	NA	TRBJ2-2	TRBD1	CASRRQGANGELFF	TGTGCCAGCAGACGACAGGGGGCGAACGGGGAGCTGTTTTTT
TRBV7-3	NA	TRBJ1-1	NA	CASSLEAGRLGTEAFF	TGTGCCAGCAGCTTAGAGGCAGGGAGGCTGGGCACTGAAGCTTTCTTT
TRBV27	NA	TRBJ2-3	TRBD2	CASTERGGDTQYF	TGTGCCAGCACGGAACGGGGGGGGGATACGCAGTATTTT
TRBV7-6	NA	TRBJ1-2	NA	CASSLGRREQDYGYTF	TGTGCCAGCAGCTTAGGCAGGAGGGAACAGGACTATGGCTACACCTTC
TRBV10-2	NA	TRBJ1-3	NA	CASTGVENTIYF	TGCGCCAGCACAGGGGTTGAAAACACCATATATTTT
TRBV10-1	NA	TRBJ2-3	TRBD2	CASSELGLAENTDTQYF	TGCGCCAGCAGTGAGTTGGGACTAGCGGAAAACACAGATACGCAGTATTTT
TRBV18	once	TRBJ2-3	NA	CASSPPVADTQYF	TGTGCCAGCTCACCACCGGTGGCGGATACGCAGTATTTT
TRBV6-5	NA	TRBJ1-1	NA	CASSPGTLNTEAFF	TGTGCCAGCAGTCCCGGGACCCTAAACACTGAAGCTTTCTTT
TRBV19	NA	TRBJ2-4	NA	CASSRDHGGGQGIQYF	TGTGCCAGTAGTAGGGACCACGGCGGGGGTCAGGGGATTCAGTACTTC
TRBV19	few	TRBJ1-5	NA	CASNRDRNQPQHF	TGTGCCAGTAACAGGGACCGCAATCAGCCCCAGCATTTT
TRBV27	NA	TRBJ1-4	NA	CASSPDWGQSATNEKLFF	TGTGCCAGCAGTCCGGACTGGGGGCAAAGTGCAACTAATGAAAAACTGTTTTTT
TRBV11-1	NA	TRBJ2-3	NA	CASSSPRSRPTDTQYF	TGTGCCAGCAGCTCCCCGCGATCCCGCCCTACAGATACGCAGTATTTT
TRBV15	NA	TRBJ2-1	TRBD1	CATSRDRGPYNEQFF	TGTGCCACCAGCAGAGACAGGGGGCCCTACAATGAGCAGTTCTTC
TRBV7-2	NA	TRBJ1-3	NA	CASSPYLDSSGNTIYF	TGTGCCAGCAGCCCCTACCTTGACAGCTCTGGAAACACCATATATTTT
TRBV1	NA	TRBJ1-2	NA	CTSSRRQGFNYGYTF	TGCACCAGCAGCCGCAGACAGGGCTTTAACTATGGCTACACCTTC
TRBV3-1/TRBV3-2	NA	TRBJ2-4	NA	CASSQGAGENIQYF	TGTGCCAGCAGCCAAGGGGCAGGGGAAAACATTCAGTACTTC
TRBV2	NA	TRBJ1-2	NA	CASNQQGFDGYTF	TGTGCCAGCAACCAACAGGGTTTTGATGGCTACACCTTC
TRBV5-6	NA	TRBJ2-7	TRBD1	CASSLERSRGSTYEQYF	TGTGCCAGCAGCTTGGAGAGGTCCAGGGGGAGTACCTACGAGCAGTACTTC
TRBV6-5	NA	TRBJ1-1	NA	CASSFGTGNTEAFF	TGTGCCAGCAGTTTCGGGACGGGGAACACTGAAGCTTTCTTT
TRBV7-6	NA	TRBJ2-1	TRBD2	CASSLRGGARTDEQFF	TGTGCCAGCAGCCTCCGGGGGGGGGCGCGTACCGATGAGCAGTTCTTC
TRBV11-3	NA	TRBJ2-3	TRBD2	CASSPGLAGGRDTQYF	TGTGCCAGCAGCCCGGGACTAGCGGGGGGGCGGGATACGCAGTATTTT
TRBV5-5	once	TRBJ1-5	TRBD1	CASSDRQGAGSNQPQHF	TGTGCCAGCAGCGATAGACAGGGGGCGGGAAGCAATCAGCCCCAGCATTTT
TRBV18	NA	TRBJ1-2	TRBD1	CASSPSNRGDYGYTF	TGTGCCAGCTCACCATCGAACAGGGGGGACTATGGCTACACCTTC
TRBV7-9	NA	TRBJ2-7	NA	CAIVSGSYEQYF	TGTGCCATCGTAAGCGGATCCTACGAGCAGTACTTC
TRBV24-1	NA	TRBJ2-2	NA	CATRAPAGTENTGELFF	TGTGCCACCAGAGCCCCGGCTGGGACCGAGAACACCGGGGAGCTGTTTTTT
TRBV4-1	NA	TRBJ1-2	TRBD1	CASSQRDRGYGYTF	TGCGCCAGCAGCCAACGGGACAGGGGCTATGGCTACACCTTC
TRBV6-5	NA	TRBJ1-3	TRBD1	CASSRTGAGNTIYF	TGTGCCAGCAGTAGGACAGGGGCTGGAAACACCATATATTTT
TRBV19	NA	TRBJ2-4	NA	CASMGPGSENIQYF	TGTGCCAGTATGGGTCCAGGGAGCGAAAACATTCAGTACTTC
TRBV28	NA	TRBJ1-5	NA	CASSWYSNQPQHF	TGTGCCAGCAGTTGGTATAGCAATCAGCCCCAGCATTTT
TRBV4-1	once	TRBJ1-1	NA	CAITNFPQNTEAFF	TGCGCCATCACGAACTTCCCCCAGAACACTGAAGCTTTCTTT
TRBV5-4	NA	TRBJ2-4	TRBD1	CASSSGTENIQYF	TGTGCCAGCAGCTCCGGGACAGAAAACATTCAGTACTTC
TRBV2	NA	TRBJ1-2	NA	CASSETRRNYGYTF	TGTGCCAGCAGTGAAACCCGGAGAAACTATGGCTACACCTTC